The T cell receptor (beta chain) described here comes from a study of blood T cell repertoires in COVID-19. Trimming shortened V by 6 bases and J by 0 bases, and 26 bases separated the two germline ends. The germline V gene encodes CDR1 MNHEY and CDR2 SMNVEV (reference sequence). CDR3 size: 19 residues. Sequencing used immunoSEQ multiplex PCR; TCRdb keeps in-frame clones, though not all of them. The data show about 210,000 clones, approximately 85% seen once. The chain links TRBV27 to TRBJ1-1, with a weak D call TRBD1 (6 bases). The sequence was collected from a woman aged 70-85 years with COVID-19, enrolled during active disease. The sample comprised peripheral blood. This CDR3 is CASRPTLFRGSRMNTEAFF. DNA for the CDR3: TGTGCCAGCAGACCTACCCTTTTTAGGGGGTCCCGCATGAACACTGAAGCTTTCTTT.